Included here is one TCR beta chain sequence, with context. This table comes from immunoSEQ multiplex PCR, and its TCRdb copy is limited to in-frame clones, with some not included. The repertoire holds around 150,000 clones, around 93% seen once, with 3.5% to 5% in the top ten. The entry originates in a study of blood T cell repertoires in COVID-19. Germline V gene lookup returns CDR1 SGHVS and CDR2 FQNEAQ. The CDR3 sequence is 18 residues long. V gave up 1 base and J gave up 1 base; unmatched junction bases: 7. Sequencing was performed on peripheral blood. V usage is TRBV7-8 and J usage is TRBJ2-3; 11 bases map to TRBD2. This TCR derives from a woman aged 50 to 60 with acute or convalescent COVID-19. CDR3 coding DNA: TGTGCCAGCAGCTTAGGGGCCCTTAGCGGGGGGGGCACAGATACGCAGTATTTT. Residues: CASSLGALSGGGTDTQYF.